What follows are 16 T cell receptor beta chains derived from one specimen sequenced in a study of blood T cell repertoires in COVID-19. The method was immunoSEQ multiplex PCR; TCRdb's version includes in-frame clones alone and lacks a portion of them. The sample yields 150,000 or so clones, approximately 85% seen once. Material: peripheral blood. The receptors come from a woman aged 60-75 years with COVID-19, enrolled during active disease.

V gene TRBV7-9 combines with J gene TRBJ2-3; TRBD2 matches 14 bases. V lost 5 bases to trimming and J lost 6 bases; unmatched junction nucleotides: 7. The length of the CDR3 is 16 residues. CDR1 and CDR2 from the germline V gene are SEHNR and FQNEAQ (reference sequence). The DNA of the CDR3 is TGTGCCAGCAGCCCGGGACTAGCGGGAGATGTGGATACGCAGTATTTT. Residues: CASSPGLAGDVDTQYF. The variable domain in full, completed from reference TRBV7-9 and TRBJ2-3, reads DTGVSQNPRHKITKRGQNVTFRCDPISEHNRLYWYRQTLGQGPEFLTYFQNEAQLEKSRLLSDRFSAERPKGSFSTLEIQRTEQGDSAMYLCASSPGLAGDVDTQYFGPGTRLTVL.

The chain has TRBV2 and TRBJ1-2, with TRBD1 matching over 10 bases. Per the germline V gene, CDR1 is SNHLY and CDR2 is FYNNEI. The CDR3 has 15 residues. V shed 4 bases and J 6 bases; nucleotides not matched to a gene: 8. The CDR3 sequence is CASSVVTGGADGYTF. As DNA, the CDR3 is TGTGCCAGCAGTGTGGTGACAGGGGGCGCCGATGGCTACACCTTC.

The chain joins TRBV6-5 to TRBJ2-3, with a possible D match to TRBD2 (6 bases). CDR3 length equals 14 residues. Germline CDR1 reads MNHEY; CDR2 reads SVGAGI. V was shortened by 5 bases and J by 8 bases, with 17 bases between the two germline ends. The CDR3 region has the DNA TGTGCCAGCAGTCCTAAGGGAGGAGGGGTTACGCAGTATTTT. It codes for CASSPKGGGVTQYF.

This chain links TRBV6-5 with TRBJ1-2; maybe TRBD1 (5 bases). Germline values: CDR1 MNHEY, CDR2 SVGAGI. This CDR3 has 12 amino acids. With 6 bases removed from V and 4 bases from J, the gap between germline ends came to 9 bases. DNA of the CDR3: TGTGCCAGCAGGGAGGGACCCTATGGCTACACCTTC. As protein: CASREGPYGYTF.

This clone was seen a single time. This chain joins TRBV5-8 and TRBJ2-2, with 11 positions matching TRBD2. Losses at the gene ends were 5 bases for V and 6 bases for J; bases not matched to a gene: 9. CDR3 length: 16 residues. The germline V gene encodes CDR1 SGHTS and CDR2 YDEGEE. CDR3: CASSGRLAGLAGELFF. CDR3 sequence (DNA): TGTGCCAGCAGTGGGCGACTAGCGGGACTGGCCGGGGAGCTGTTTTTT.

The CDR3 is CSASGLAGRAGQFF. In nucleotides, the CDR3 is TGCAGTGCTAGTGGGCTAGCGGGGAGGGCTGGGCAGTTCTTC. The chain employs TRBV20-1 and TRBJ2-1; TRBD2 aligns across 9 bases. Germline V gene lookup returns CDR1 DFQATT and CDR2 SNEGSKA (reference sequence). The CDR3 runs 14 residues. The V segment lost 3 bases and the J segment 12 bases; nucleotides outside the gene matches: 12.

This chain joins TRBV27 and TRBJ2-7, with a tentative D call TRBD1 (6 bases). V was shortened by 8 bases and J by 6 bases, with 14 bases between the two germline ends. The CDR3 sequence is 12 residues long. Per germline, CDR1 MNHEY and CDR2 SMNVEV (reference sequence). The CDR3 nucleotides are TGTGCCAGCTCGAACCCAGGGGCCGAGCAGTACGTC. Translating gives CASSNPGAEQYV.

V and J are TRBV5-4 and TRBJ2-2; 7 bases are a match to TRBD2. Germline CDR1 reads SGHNT; CDR2 reads YYREEE (reference sequence). The CDR3 spans 15 residues. The ends lost 4 bases at V and 3 bases at J; junction bases unmatched: 6. This CDR3 is CASSTGGMDTGELFF. The CDR3 DNA follows: TGTGCCAGCAGCACCGGGGGGATGGACACCGGGGAGCTGTTTTTT.

Comment on this clone: The same CDR3 also results from other DNA sequences found in this sample. This chain links TRBV3-1 (or the pseudogene TRBV3-2) with TRBJ2-3; D gene unclear. Germline V lookup: CDR1 LGHDT, CDR2 YNNKEL (reference sequence). The CDR3 runs 18 residues. Trimming pared 1 base from V and 0 bases from J, leaving 17 bases between. The CDR3 loop is CASSQAVRLANSTDTQYF. In DNA, the CDR3 is TGTGCCAGCAGCCAAGCGGTCCGACTCGCCAATAGCACAGATACGCAGTATTTT.

The chain is built from TRBV18 and TRBJ1-6, with a weak D call TRBD1 (5 bases). CDR1 and CDR2 from the germline V gene are KGHSH and LQKENI. The V gene lost 0 bases and the J gene lost 9 bases, with 15 bases spanning the gap. The CDR3 is made up of 16 amino acids. The DNA of the CDR3 is TGTGCCAGCTCACCACCGCCGCGGGGGTTAGTTTCACCCCTCCACTTT. Residues: CASSPPPRGLVSPLHF.

This clone was counted many times. V is TRBV7-3 and J is TRBJ1-2; maybe TRBD1 (5 bases). CDR3 length equals 18 residues. V was clipped by 0 bases and J by 0 bases, with 17 bases between them. Germline V CDR1 and CDR2: SGHTA, FQGTGA. The chain's CDR3 is CASSLTGSDRYANYGYTF. CDR3 in DNA: TGTGCCAGCAGCTTAACTGGTAGTGACAGATACGCTAACTATGGCTACACCTTC.

The V call is TRBV21-1, the J call TRBJ1-5; the D call TRBD1 from the table was never checked on the DNA. TRBV21-1 is described as a pseudogene. The CDR3 is 19 amino acids. The CDR3 region has the DNA TGTGCCAGCAGCAAAAGGCTGGGGGCCAGCGCGTTTTCCAATCAGCCCCAGCATTTT. It yields the protein CASSKRLGASAFSNQPQHF.

V and J are TRBV24-1 and TRBJ1-5; tentative D call: TRBD1 (5 bases). V gave up 12 bases and J gave up 6 bases, with 17 bases separating them. The CDR3 loop spans 13 amino acids. CDR1 is KGHDR and CDR2 is SFDVKD in the germline V gene. The CDR3, as DNA: TGTGCCTCCCAGGGCCGCGGTAGTCAGCCCCAGCATTTT. The encoded protein is CASQGRGSQPQHF.

The count of this clone is one. The V gene is TRBV29-1, the J gene TRBJ2-3; 7 bases are shared with TRBD2. This CDR3 is built from 13 residues. The trim removed 5 bases at V and 3 bases at J, leaving 5 bases unmatched. Germline assignment: CDR1 SQVTM and CDR2 ANQGSEA. The CDR3 spells CSVTGEGTDTQYF. DNA for the CDR3: TGCAGCGTTACGGGGGAGGGGACAGATACGCAGTATTTT.

The chain links TRBV1 to TRBJ1-2; no DNA check was done on the table's D call, TRBD1. TRBV1 is a recognized pseudogene. The CDR3 is 16 residues long. CDR3 in DNA: TGCACCAGCAGCCATGACCTCGGGACAGGTCCGCATGGCTACACCTTC. It translates to CTSSHDLGTGPHGYTF.

This clone was seen more than once but under ten times. The chain has TRBV11-1 and TRBJ1-1; no firm D call. Germline assignment: CDR1 SGHAT and CDR2 FQDESV (reference sequence). CDR3 length equals 14 residues. The V and J ends lost 1 base and 5 bases respectively, with 11 bases between them. CDR3 residues: CASSLGRIGTEAFF. The CDR3 bases are TGTGCCAGCAGCTTAGGCAGGATTGGGACTGAAGCTTTCTTT.